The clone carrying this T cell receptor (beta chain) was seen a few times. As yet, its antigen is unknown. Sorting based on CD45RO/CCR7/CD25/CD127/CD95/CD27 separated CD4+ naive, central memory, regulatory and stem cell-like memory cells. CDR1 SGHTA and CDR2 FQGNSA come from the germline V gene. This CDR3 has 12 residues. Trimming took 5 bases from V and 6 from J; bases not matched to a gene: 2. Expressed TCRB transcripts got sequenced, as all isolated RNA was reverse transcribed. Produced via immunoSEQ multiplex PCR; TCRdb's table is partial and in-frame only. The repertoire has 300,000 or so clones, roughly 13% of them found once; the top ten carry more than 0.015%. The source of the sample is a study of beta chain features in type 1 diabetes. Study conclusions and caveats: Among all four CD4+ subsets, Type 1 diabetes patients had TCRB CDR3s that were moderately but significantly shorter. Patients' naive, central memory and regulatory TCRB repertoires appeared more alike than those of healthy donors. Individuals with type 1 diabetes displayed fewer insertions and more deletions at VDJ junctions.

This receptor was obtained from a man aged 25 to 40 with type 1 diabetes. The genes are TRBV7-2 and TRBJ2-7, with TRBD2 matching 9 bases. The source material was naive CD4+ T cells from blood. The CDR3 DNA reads TGTGCCAGCAGCCAACTAGCGGGCGAGCAGTACTTC. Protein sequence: CASSQLAGEQYF.